This paragraph covers one T cell receptor beta chain sequence. Its antigen is unidentified. The sample originates from a study of cytomegalovirus exposure and HLA in healthy donors. Turning to the study itself: Inside one of the first data releases sat 85 million or so unique TCRs taken from HLA-typed donors. The study placed about four fifths of its roughly 430 genotyped donors in the Caucasian-associated ancestry cluster.

The CDR3 has 15 residues. V shed 2 bases and J shed 4 bases, with 13 bases lying between them. Germline V lookup: CDR1 PRHDT, CDR2 FYEKMQ (reference sequence). The donors (healthy individuals) were bone marrow donors. PCR was performed using 60 Vbeta and 13 Jbeta primers. The method was immunoSEQ multiplex PCR; TCRdb's version includes in-frame clones alone and lacks a portion of them. The table records roughly 170,000 clones, 84% of them present only once. Whole-study results and caveats: Among immune exposure information, only CMV serostatus was available.

Sequenced: PBMCs. This TCR came from a girl under 10 years old in good health and CMV-seropositive. V and J are TRBV13 and TRBJ2-3; possibly TRBD1 for D (6 bases). Here the CDR3 DNA reads TGTGCCAGCAGCTTAAGGGCAGGGGCGGCAGATACGCAGTATTTT. It encodes CASSLRAGAADTQYF.